The 15 T cell receptor beta chains below were found in one sample sequenced in a study of cytomegalovirus exposure and HLA in healthy donors. PCR used 60 Vbeta primers and 13 Jbeta primers. Libraries were prepared by immunoSEQ multiplex PCR; TCRdb keeps only in-frame clonotypes and omits some of them. The sample contains about 170,000 clones, 73% of which appear only once. Material: PBMCs. These receptors all come from a woman aged 18 to 35 in good health and CMV-seropositive.

The chain recombines TRBV30 with TRBJ2-1; perhaps TRBD1 as D (6 bases). V lost 2 bases and J 9 bases, leaving 11 bases between the germline ends. This CDR3 region has 12 residues. CDR1 is GTSNPN and CDR2 is SVGIG in the germline V gene (reference sequence). The CDR3 reads CAWSLGGSEQFF. CDR3 DNA: TGTGCCTGGAGTTTAGGGGGTAGTGAGCAGTTCTTC.

The V call is TRBV14, the J call TRBJ2-1; D is uncertain. Deletions cut 4 bases from V and 8 bases from J, with 9 bases between. The CDR3 is made up of 12 amino acids. Germline-derived CDR1 and CDR2 are SGHDN and FVKESK. The CDR3 DNA is TGTGCCAGCAGCCCCCCCTCTGATGAGCAGTTCTTC. This encodes CASSPPSDEQFF.

The CDR3 DNA reads as TGCGCCAGCAGCCAAGTCGTTCTAACAGAGACCCAGTACTTC. This gives the protein CASSQVVLTETQYF. The V gene is TRBV4-1, the J gene TRBJ2-5; D unresolved. Germline CDR1 and CDR2: MGHRA and YSYEKL. The V end lost 1 base, the J end lost 4 bases, and 10 bases lay between the germline ends. The CDR3 sequence is 14 residues long.

The chain recombines TRBV2 with TRBJ2-2; possible D gene TRBD1, 6 bases. CDR3 size: 13 residues. Trimming removed 6 bases from V and 5 bases from J, with 10 bases in between. Germline lookup yields CDR1 SNHLY and CDR2 FYNNEI. The CDR3 coding sequence is TGTGCCAGCAGAGGTGGACAGACCGGGGAGCTGTTTTTT. Translated: CASRGGQTGELFF.

The genes are TRBV9 and TRBJ1-2, with 9 bases that match TRBD1. This CDR3 contains 16 residues. Germline V gene sequence: CDR1 SGDLS, CDR2 YYNGEE. V dropped 0 bases and J dropped 2; count of bases not matched to a gene: 5. CDR3 nucleotides: TGTGCCAGCAGCGTAGCGAGGACAGGGGTGAACTATGGCTACACCTTC. It specifies CASSVARTGVNYGYTF.

The CDR3 loop is CSVALAEYNEQFF. The CDR3, as DNA: TGCAGCGTTGCCCTAGCGGAGTACAATGAGCAGTTCTTC. This chain joins TRBV29-1 and TRBJ2-1; 7 bases are shared with TRBD2. Trimming cost V 4 bases and J 4 bases; bases outside gene matches: 4. The CDR3 covers 13 residues. The germline gives CDR1 SQVTM, CDR2 ANQGSEA.

This clone was recorded only once. The rearrangement uses TRBV9 and TRBJ1-4, with TRBD1 identical over 7 bases. J gave up 0 bases and V 3 bases, and 8 bases lay outside the gene matches. The CDR3 is 17 amino acids. Germline V CDR1 and CDR2: SGDLS, YYNGEE. The CDR3 region is CASSARDSVATNEKLFF. The CDR3 coding sequence is TGTGCCAGCAGCGCCAGGGACAGCGTCGCAACTAATGAAAAACTGTTTTTT.

The rearrangement uses TRBV29-1 and TRBJ2-2, with 7 positions matching TRBD2. Per germline, CDR1 SQVTM and CDR2 ANQGSEA. Germline trimming cut 4 bases from V and 5 bases from J; bases unmatched to any gene: 4. The CDR3 spans 13 residues. This CDR3 reads CSVVPGGTGELFF. DNA of the CDR3: TGCAGCGTTGTCCCGGGGGGAACCGGGGAGCTGTTTTTT.

The chain couples TRBV9 to TRBJ1-1; 8 nucleotides align to TRBD1. CDR1 is SGDLS and CDR2 is YYNGEE in the germline V gene. The CDR3 is 14 amino acids. The J segment lost 4 bases and the V segment lost 4 bases, leaving 6 bases of the junction unmatched. As DNA, the CDR3 is TGTGCCAGCAGCTTAGGGGACAGGCTCACTGAAGCTTTCTTT. This gives the protein CASSLGDRLTEAFF.

This rearrangement joins TRBV5-4 to TRBJ1-4; unclear D gene. Trimming stripped 0 bases from V and 4 bases from J, with 7 bases between. This CDR3 has 14 residues. The V gene's germline CDR1 is SGHNT and CDR2 YYREEE (reference sequence). The CDR3 nucleotides read TGTGCCAGCAGCTTGGACAGCCTTAATGAAAAACTGTTTTTT. Its translation is CASSLDSLNEKLFF.

This clone has just one count. The V and J genes are TRBV5-6 and TRBJ2-7, with D maybe TRBD1 (5 bases). The V gene lost 2 bases and the J gene lost 0 bases, with 18 bases spanning the gap. Germline loops: CDR1 SGHDT, CDR2 YYEEEE. The CDR3 runs 17 residues. For the CDR3, the DNA is TGTGCCAGCAGCTTCTCCCAGGGCGTCCTAAGCTCCTACGAGCAGTACTTC. Its protein product is CASSFSQGVLSSYEQYF.

The V and J genes are TRBV7-8 and TRBJ2-1; TRBD2 aligns across 9 bases. V lost 2 bases and J lost 9; bases outside the gene matches: 11. CDR3 length equals 16 residues. Germline values: CDR1 SGHVS, CDR2 FQNEAQ. The CDR3 sequence is CASSLMLSGGKREQFF. CDR3 DNA: TGTGCCAGCAGCTTAATGTTGAGCGGGGGGAAGCGTGAGCAGTTCTTC.

This clone turned up a few times. This chain links TRBV7-2 with TRBJ1-3, with TRBD1 as a possible D gene (5 bases). V lost 5 bases and J 3 bases, leaving 8 bases between the germline ends. CDR1 is SGHTA, CDR2 FQGNSA, per germline. The CDR3 is 13 amino acids. CDR3 loop: CASSPTVGNTIYF. The CDR3 DNA is TGTGCCAGCAGCCCGACAGTTGGAAACACCATATATTTT. The full variable domain, completed using reference TRBV7-2 and TRBJ1-3, is GAGVSQSPSNKVTEKGKDVELRCDPISGHTALYWYRQSLGQGLEFLIYFQGNSAPDKSGLPSDRFSAERTGGSVSTLTIQRTQQEDSAVYLCASSPTVGNTIYFGEGSWLTVV.

V and J are TRBV29-1 and TRBJ1-2, with D unresolved. Germline V lookup: CDR1 SQVTM, CDR2 ANQGSEA. The CDR3 sequence is 11 residues long. With 4 bases removed from V and 6 bases from J, the gap between germline ends came to 9 bases. CDR3 nucleotide sequence: TGCAGCGTTGTCGCAACTAATGGCTACACCTTC. Translated, it gives CSVVATNGYTF. Full variable domain (remainder filled in from reference TRBV29-1 and TRBJ1-2): SAVISQKPSRDICQRGTSLTIQCQVDSQVTMMFWYRQQPGQSLTLIATANQGSEATYESGFVIDKFPISRPNLTFSTLTVSNMSPEDSSIYLCSVVATNGYTFGSGTRLTVV.

The chain is built from TRBV6-6 and TRBJ1-5; no definite D call. Germline CDR1 and CDR2: MNHNY and SVGAGI (reference sequence). This CDR3 is built from 15 residues. V lost 6 bases to trimming and J lost 2 bases, with 14 bases between them. CDR3 loop: CASRLGGSGNQPQHF. DNA for the CDR3: TGTGCCAGCAGACTAGGTGGGAGTGGCAATCAGCCCCAGCATTTT.